Each of the 4 T cell receptor beta chains below was sequenced from the same sample in a study of lymphopenia after photon versus proton radiotherapy. The repertoire was sequenced with immunoSEQ multiplex PCR; TCRdb's copy has only in-frame clones and lacks some. The repertoire holds approximately 91,000 clones, with about 83% as singletons. This material consisted of peripheral blood, taken from a patient treated with proton-based radiotherapy. The receptors stem from a man in his 60s with pancreatic cancer.

This clone has a single count. This chain links TRBV7-3 with TRBJ2-3; no definite D call. V lost 1 base and J 0 bases, leaving 8 bases between the germline ends. The CDR3 contains 15 residues. Germline assignment: CDR1 SGHTA and CDR2 FQGTGA. In DNA form, the CDR3 reads TGTGCCAGCAGCTTAAGCTCAGCTAGCACAGATACGCAGTATTTT. It specifies CASSLSSASTDTQYF. The variable domain in full, with the rest retrieved from reference TRBV7-3 and TRBJ2-3, is GAGVSQTPSNKVTEKGKYVELRCDPISGHTALYWYRQSLGQGPEFLIYFQGTGAADDSGLPNDRFFAVRPEGSVSTLKIQRTERGDSAVYLCASSLSSASTDTQYFGPGTRLTVL.

This chain uses TRBV20-1 with TRBJ2-7; D gene unclear. Germline CDR1 DFQATT, CDR2 SNEGSKA (reference sequence). The V end was cut by 1 base, the J end by 4 bases, with 5 bases between. The CDR3 runs 11 residues. The CDR3, as DNA: TGCAGTGCTAGAGTCGGGTACGAGCAGTACTTC. Its protein product is CSARVGYEQYF.

This clone came up once. Other DNA variants within this sample encode the same CDR3. This chain joins TRBV2 and TRBJ1-2; D ambiguous. V was clipped by 6 bases and J by 0 bases, with 8 bases between them. CDR1 and CDR2 from the germline V gene are SNHLY and FYNNEI. The CDR3 is 13 residues long. CDR3: CASSPDTNYGYTF. The CDR3 DNA follows: TGTGCCAGCAGCCCCGATACTAACTATGGCTACACCTTC.

This clone appeared once. This chain uses TRBV15 with TRBJ1-1, with no clear D. Germline V gene sequence: CDR1 LNHNV, CDR2 YYDKDF (reference sequence). V was cut by 1 base and J by 3 bases, with 12 bases left in between. CDR3 size: 15 residues. The CDR3 coding sequence is TGTGCCACCAGCAGAGGCCGGTCTGAGGACACTGAAGCTTTCTTT. This encodes CATSRGRSEDTEAFF.